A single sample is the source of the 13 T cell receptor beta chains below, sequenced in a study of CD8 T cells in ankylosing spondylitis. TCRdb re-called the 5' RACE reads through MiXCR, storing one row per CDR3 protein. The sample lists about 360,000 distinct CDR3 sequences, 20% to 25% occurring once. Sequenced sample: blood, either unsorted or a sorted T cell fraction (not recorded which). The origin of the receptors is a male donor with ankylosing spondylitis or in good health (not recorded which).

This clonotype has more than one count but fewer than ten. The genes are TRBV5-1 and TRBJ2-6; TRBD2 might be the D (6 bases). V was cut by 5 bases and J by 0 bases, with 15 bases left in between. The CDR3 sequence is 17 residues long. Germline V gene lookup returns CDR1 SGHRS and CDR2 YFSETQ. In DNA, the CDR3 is TGCGCCAGCAGTTTGACAACCGGGAGCTCTGGGGCCAACGTCCTGACTTTC. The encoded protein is CASSLTTGSSGANVLTF. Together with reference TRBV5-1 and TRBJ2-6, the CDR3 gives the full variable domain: KAGVTQTPRYLIKTRGQQVTLSCSPISGHRSVSWYQQTPGQGLQFLFEYFSETQRNKGNFPGRFSGRQFSNSRSEMNVSTLELGDSALYLCASSLTTGSSGANVLTFGAGSRLTVL.

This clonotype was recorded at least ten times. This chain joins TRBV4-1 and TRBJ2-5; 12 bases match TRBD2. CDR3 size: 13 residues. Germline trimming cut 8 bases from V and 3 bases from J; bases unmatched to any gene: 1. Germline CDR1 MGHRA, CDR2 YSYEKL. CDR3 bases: TGCGCCAGCCGACTAGCGGGGGAAGAGACCCAGTACTTC. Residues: CASRLAGEETQYF.

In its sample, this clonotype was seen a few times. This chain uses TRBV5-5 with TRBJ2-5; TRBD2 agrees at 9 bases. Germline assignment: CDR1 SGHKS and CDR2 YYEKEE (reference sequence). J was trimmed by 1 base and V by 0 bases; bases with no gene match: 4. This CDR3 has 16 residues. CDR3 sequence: CASSLELAGPQETQYF. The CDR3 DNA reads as TGTGCCAGCAGCTTGGAACTAGCGGGTCCCCAAGAGACCCAGTACTTC.

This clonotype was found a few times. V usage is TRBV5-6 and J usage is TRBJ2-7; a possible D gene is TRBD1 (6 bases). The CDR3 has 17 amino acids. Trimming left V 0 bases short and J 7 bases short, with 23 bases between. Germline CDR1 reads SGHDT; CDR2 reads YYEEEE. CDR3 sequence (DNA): TGTGCCAGCAGCTTGGCAGGACAGTCGTTATTAATTAGGGAGCAGTACTTC. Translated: CASSLAGQSLLIREQYF.

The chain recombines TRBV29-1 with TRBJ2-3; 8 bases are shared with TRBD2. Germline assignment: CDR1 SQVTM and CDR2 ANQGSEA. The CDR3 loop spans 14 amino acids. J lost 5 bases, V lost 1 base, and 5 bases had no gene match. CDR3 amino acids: CSVEAGGLGDTQYF. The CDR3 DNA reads TGCAGCGTTGAAGCGGGGGGGCTGGGAGATACGCAGTATTTT.

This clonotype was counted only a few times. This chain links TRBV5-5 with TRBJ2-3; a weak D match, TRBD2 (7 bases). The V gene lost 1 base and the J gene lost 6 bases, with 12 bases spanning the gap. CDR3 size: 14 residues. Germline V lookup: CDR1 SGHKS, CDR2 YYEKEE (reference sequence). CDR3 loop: CASSLSGGPDTQYF. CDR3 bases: TGTGCCAGCAGCTTGTCCGGGGGGCCGGATACGCAGTATTTT.

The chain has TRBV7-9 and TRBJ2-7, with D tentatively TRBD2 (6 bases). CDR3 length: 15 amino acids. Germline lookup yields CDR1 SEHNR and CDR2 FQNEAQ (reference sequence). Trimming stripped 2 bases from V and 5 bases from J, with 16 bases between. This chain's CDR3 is CASSLSRDYTNEQYF. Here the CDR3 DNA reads TGTGCCAGCAGCTTATCGCGGGATTACACCAACGAGCAGTACTTC.

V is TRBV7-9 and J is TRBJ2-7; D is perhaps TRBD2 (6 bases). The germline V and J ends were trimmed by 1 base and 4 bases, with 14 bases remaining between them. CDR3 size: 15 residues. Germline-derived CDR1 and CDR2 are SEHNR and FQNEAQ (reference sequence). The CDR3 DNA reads TGTGCCAGCAGCTTAGAGGGACCGGGAGATTACGAGCAGTACTTC. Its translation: CASSLEGPGDYEQYF.

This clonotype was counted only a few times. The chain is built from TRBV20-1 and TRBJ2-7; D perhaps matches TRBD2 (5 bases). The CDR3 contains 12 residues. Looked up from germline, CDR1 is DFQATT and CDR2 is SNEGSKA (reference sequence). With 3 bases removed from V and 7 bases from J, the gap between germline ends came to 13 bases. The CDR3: CSARDEGVEQYF. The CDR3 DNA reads TGCAGTGCTAGGGACGAGGGAGTGGAGCAGTACTTC.

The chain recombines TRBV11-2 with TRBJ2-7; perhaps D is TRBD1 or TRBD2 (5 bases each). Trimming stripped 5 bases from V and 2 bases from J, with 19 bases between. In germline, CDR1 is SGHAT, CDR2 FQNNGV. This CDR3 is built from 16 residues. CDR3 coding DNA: TGTGCCAGCAGCGTAGGGGCGGAGACCGGGACCTACGAGCAGTACTTC. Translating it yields CASSVGAETGTYEQYF.

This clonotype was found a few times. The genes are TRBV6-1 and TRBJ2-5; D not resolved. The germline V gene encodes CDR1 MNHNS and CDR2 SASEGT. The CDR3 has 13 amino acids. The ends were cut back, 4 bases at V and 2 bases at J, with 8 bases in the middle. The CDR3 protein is CASSGAVQETQYF. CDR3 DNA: TGTGCCAGCAGTGGTGCGGTTCAAGAGACCCAGTACTTC.

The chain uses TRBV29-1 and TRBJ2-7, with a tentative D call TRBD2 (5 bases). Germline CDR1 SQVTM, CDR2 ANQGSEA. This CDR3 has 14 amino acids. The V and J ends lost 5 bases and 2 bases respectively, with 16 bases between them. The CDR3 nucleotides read TGCAGCGTTCCGGGCCCGGGGTCAGCCTACGAGCAGTACTTC. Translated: CSVPGPGSAYEQYF.

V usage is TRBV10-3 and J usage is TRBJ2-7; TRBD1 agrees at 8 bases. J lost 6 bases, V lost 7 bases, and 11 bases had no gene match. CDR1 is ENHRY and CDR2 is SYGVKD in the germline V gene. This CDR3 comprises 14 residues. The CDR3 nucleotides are TGTGCCATCACCTCAGGACAGGGCCCATCCGAGCAGTACTTC. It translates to CAITSGQGPSEQYF.